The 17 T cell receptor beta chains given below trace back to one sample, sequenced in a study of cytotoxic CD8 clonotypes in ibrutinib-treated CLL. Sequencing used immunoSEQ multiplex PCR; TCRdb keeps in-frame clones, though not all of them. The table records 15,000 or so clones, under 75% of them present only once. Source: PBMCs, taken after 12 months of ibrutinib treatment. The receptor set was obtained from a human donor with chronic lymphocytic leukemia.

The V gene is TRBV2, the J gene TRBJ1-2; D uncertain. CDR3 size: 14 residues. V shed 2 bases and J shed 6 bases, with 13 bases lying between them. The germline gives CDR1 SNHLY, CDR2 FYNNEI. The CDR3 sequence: CASSENRRRDGYTF. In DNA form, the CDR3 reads TGTGCCAGCAGTGAAAACCGGAGACGAGATGGCTACACCTTC.

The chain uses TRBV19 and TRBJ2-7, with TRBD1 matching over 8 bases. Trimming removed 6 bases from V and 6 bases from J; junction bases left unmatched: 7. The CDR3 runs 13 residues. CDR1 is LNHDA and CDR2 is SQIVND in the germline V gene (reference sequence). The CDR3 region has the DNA TGTGCCAGTAGCGGATCTACAGGGGGCGAGCAGTACTTC. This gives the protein CASSGSTGGEQYF.

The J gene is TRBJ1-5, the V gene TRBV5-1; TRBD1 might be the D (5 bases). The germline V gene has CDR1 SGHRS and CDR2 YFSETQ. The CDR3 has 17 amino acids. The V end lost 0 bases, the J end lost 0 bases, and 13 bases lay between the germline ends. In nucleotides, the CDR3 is TGCGCCAGCAGCTTGGGACCCGGGGCAGGTAGCAATCAGCCCCAGCATTTT. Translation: CASSLGPGAGSNQPQHF.

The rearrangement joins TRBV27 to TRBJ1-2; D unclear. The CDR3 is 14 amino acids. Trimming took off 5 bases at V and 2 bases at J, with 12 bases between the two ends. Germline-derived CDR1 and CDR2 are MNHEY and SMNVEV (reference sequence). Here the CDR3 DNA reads TGTGCCAGCAGTCCCCAGACTAGGAACTATGGCTACACCTTC. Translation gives CASSPQTRNYGYTF.

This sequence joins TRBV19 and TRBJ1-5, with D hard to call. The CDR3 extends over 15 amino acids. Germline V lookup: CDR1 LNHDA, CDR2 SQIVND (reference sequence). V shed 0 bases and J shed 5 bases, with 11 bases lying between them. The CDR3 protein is CASSIEPRAHQPQHF. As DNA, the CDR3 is TGTGCCAGTAGTATAGAGCCCCGTGCGCATCAGCCCCAGCATTTT.

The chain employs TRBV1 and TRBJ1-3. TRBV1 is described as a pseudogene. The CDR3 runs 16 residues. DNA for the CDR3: TGCACCAGCAGCCGTTCAGAAAGGGCCGCTGGAAACACCATATATTTT. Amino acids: CTSSRSERAAGNTIYF.

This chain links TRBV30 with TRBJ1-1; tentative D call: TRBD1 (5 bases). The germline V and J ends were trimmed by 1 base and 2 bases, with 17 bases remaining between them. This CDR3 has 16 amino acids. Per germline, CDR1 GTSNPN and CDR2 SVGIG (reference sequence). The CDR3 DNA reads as TGTGCCTGGAGTGGTGCACCCATGGGGCAAAACACTGAAGCTTTCTTT. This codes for CAWSGAPMGQNTEAFF.

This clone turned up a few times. The CDR3, as DNA: TGTGCCAGTACCGCAGGCAGGCAGTTGGGAGGCTACACCTTC. This translates into CASTAGRQLGGYTF. The chain couples TRBV19 to TRBJ1-2; D unclear. The CDR3 spans 14 residues. The germline V gene has CDR1 LNHDA and CDR2 SQIVND (reference sequence). V shed 7 bases and J shed 8 bases, with 20 bases lying between them.

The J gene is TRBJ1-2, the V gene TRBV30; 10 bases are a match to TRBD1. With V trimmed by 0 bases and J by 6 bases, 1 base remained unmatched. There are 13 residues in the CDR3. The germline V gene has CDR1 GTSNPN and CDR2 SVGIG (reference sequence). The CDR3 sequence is CAWSVTGGDGYTF. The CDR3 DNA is TGTGCCTGGAGTGTGACAGGGGGCGATGGCTACACCTTC. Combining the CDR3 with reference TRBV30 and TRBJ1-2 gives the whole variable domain SQTIHQWPATLVQPVGSPLSLECTVEGTSNPNLYWYRQAAGRGLQLLFYSVGIGQISSEVPQNLSASRPQDRQFILSSKKLLLSDSGFYLCAWSVTGGDGYTFGSGTRLTVV.

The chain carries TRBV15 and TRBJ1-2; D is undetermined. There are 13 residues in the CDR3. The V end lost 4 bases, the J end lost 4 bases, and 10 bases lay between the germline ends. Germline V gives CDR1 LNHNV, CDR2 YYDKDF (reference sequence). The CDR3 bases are TGTGCCACCAGCACCTTACAGTTCTATGGCTACACCTTC. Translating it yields CATSTLQFYGYTF.

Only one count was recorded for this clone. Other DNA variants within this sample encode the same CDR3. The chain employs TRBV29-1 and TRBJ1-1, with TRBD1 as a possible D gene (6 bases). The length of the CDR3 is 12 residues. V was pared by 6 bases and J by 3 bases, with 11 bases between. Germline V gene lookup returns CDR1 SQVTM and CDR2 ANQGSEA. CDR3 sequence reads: CSVDTGYTEAFF. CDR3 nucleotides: TGCAGCGTAGATACAGGGTACACTGAAGCTTTCTTT.

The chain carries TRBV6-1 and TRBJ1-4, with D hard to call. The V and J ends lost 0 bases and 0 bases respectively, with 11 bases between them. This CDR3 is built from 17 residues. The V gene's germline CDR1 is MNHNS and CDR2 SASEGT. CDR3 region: CASSEAAGSATNEKLFF. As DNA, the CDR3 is TGTGCCAGCAGTGAAGCGGCTGGGAGTGCAACTAATGAAAAACTGTTTTTT.

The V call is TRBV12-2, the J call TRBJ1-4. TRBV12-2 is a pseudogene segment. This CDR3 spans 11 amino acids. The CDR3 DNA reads TGTGCAAGTCGCCTACGGGGGGAACTGTTTTTT. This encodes CASRLRGELFF.

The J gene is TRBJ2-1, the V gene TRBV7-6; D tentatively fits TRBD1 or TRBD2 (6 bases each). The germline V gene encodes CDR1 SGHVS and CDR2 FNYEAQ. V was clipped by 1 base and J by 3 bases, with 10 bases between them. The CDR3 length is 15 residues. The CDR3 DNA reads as TGTGCCAGCAGCTTAGAGGGGGGAGACTACAATGAGCAGTTCTTC. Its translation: CASSLEGGDYNEQFF. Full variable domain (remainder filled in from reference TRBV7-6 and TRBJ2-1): GAGVSQSPRYKVTKRGQDVALRCDPISGHVSLYWYRQALGQGPEFLTYFNYEAQQDKSGLPNDRFSAERPEGSISTLTIQRTEQRDSAMYRCASSLEGGDYNEQFFGPGTRLTVL.

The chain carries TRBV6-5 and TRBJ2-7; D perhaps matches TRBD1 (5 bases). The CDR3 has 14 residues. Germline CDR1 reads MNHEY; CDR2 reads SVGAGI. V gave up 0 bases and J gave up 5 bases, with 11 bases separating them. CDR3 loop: CASSYSRTYDEQYF. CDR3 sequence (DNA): TGTGCCAGCAGTTACTCGAGGACATACGACGAGCAGTACTTC.

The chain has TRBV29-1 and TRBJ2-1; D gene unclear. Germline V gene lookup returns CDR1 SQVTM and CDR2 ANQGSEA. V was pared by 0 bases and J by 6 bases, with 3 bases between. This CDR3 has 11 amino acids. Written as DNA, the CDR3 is TGCAGCGTTGAAGAGTTCAATGAGCAGTTCTTC. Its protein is CSVEEFNEQFF.

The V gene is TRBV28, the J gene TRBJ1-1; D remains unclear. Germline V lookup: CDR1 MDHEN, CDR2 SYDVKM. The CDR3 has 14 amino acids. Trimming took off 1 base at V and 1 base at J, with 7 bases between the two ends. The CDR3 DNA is TGTGCCAGCAGTTTATTTCGGGAGAACACTGAAGCTTTCTTT. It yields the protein CASSLFRENTEAFF.